This T cell receptor beta chain comes out of a study of T cell responses to AZD1222 COVID-19 vaccine. Study at large: Pooled samples include second doses given at about 4 or 12 weeks. Broader study findings: Every sample of the repertoires postdated the peak T cell response. Among spike-specific TCRs, nearly half reportedly target unmutated variant regions.

TCRdb keeps only in-frame clones here, not all; method: immunoSEQ multiplex PCR. This sample yields approximately 150,000 clones, of which about 90% are seen a single time; 1.9% belongs to the top ten. Germline V CDR1 and CDR2: SGHRS, YFSETQ. The CDR3 is made up of 13 amino acids. Trimming removed 4 bases at V and 1 base at J, with 8 bases between. As regards this clone: The target antigen is unknown. Other DNA sequences of this sample code for an identical CDR3.

The input for sequencing was peripheral blood, taken on day 0 of AZD1222 vaccination. The receptor comes from an adult in good health. The rearrangement links TRBV5-1 to TRBJ1-1; a possible D gene is TRBD1 (6 bases). The CDR3 region has the DNA TGCGCCAGCAGCAGGACAGCGAACACTGAAGCTTTCTTT. It codes for CASSRTANTEAFF.